What follows are 32 T cell receptor beta chains derived from one specimen sequenced in a study of T cell responses to AZD1222 COVID-19 vaccine. TCRdb's table, derived via immunoSEQ multiplex PCR, lists solely in-frame clones and lacks some. The table has tens of thousands of clones, roughly 82% seen once; the top ten hold over 5%. Sequencing used peripheral blood, obtained on day 0 of AZD1222 vaccination. These receptors were taken from an adult in good health.

The chain combines TRBV5-1 with TRBJ1-1; the D is unclear. The CDR3 is made up of 13 amino acids. The ends were cut back, 6 bases at V and 4 bases at J, with 13 bases in the middle. Germline values: CDR1 SGHRS, CDR2 YFSETQ. CDR3 bases: TGCGCCAGCACCCGGGAGGCAGCCACTGAAGCTTTCTTT. Protein sequence: CASTREAATEAFF.

The chain couples TRBV27 to TRBJ2-7, with 13 bases matching TRBD2. Trimming cost V 7 bases and J 1 base; bases outside gene matches: 4. Germline V gene lookup returns CDR1 MNHEY and CDR2 SMNVEV (reference sequence). The CDR3 runs 15 residues. The CDR3 bases are TGTGCCAGCATCCTACTAGCGGGGGGGTCCTACGAGCAGTACTTC. Protein: CASILLAGGSYEQYF.

The V call is TRBV14, the J call TRBJ2-1; D could derive from TRBD1 or TRBD2 (5 bases each). V was shortened by 4 bases and J by 6 bases, with 16 bases between the two germline ends. Germline V gives CDR1 SGHDN, CDR2 FVKESK. This CDR3 region has 15 residues. As DNA, the CDR3 is TGTGCCAGCAGCCTAGGGACGGTGGGGCTCAATGAGCAGTTCTTC. Translated: CASSLGTVGLNEQFF.

This clone was counted only a few times. The CDR3 nucleotides are TGTGCCAGCAAACCTGAATCGAACACTGAAGCTTTCTTT. Residues: CASKPESNTEAFF. The chain couples TRBV6-5 to TRBJ1-1; D ambiguous. Germline CDR1 is MNHEY and CDR2 is SVGAGI. CDR3 length equals 13 residues. V was clipped by 7 bases and J by 1 base, with 10 bases between them.

This chain uses TRBV9 with TRBJ2-3; the match to TRBD1 covers 9 bases. The CDR3 has 16 amino acids. The germline CDR1 and CDR2 sequences are SGDLS and YYNGEE. The trim removed 3 bases at V and 4 bases at J, leaving 9 bases unmatched. CDR3 DNA sequence: TGTGCCAGCAGCGAGCGACAGGGGGAAGGGGCAGATACGCAGTATTTT. This translates into CASSERQGEGADTQYF.

The chain couples TRBV10-3 to TRBJ1-5; perhaps TRBD1 as D (6 bases). The CDR3 spans 15 residues. Germline-derived CDR1 and CDR2 are ENHRY and SYGVKD. V lost 10 bases and J lost 4, with 20 bases in between. CDR3 DNA sequence: TGTGCCACCGGGGGCCGGGTTAGCGATAATCAGCCCCAGCATTTT. Protein: CATGGRVSDNQPQHF.

This rearrangement joins TRBV2 to TRBJ1-5; D perhaps matches TRBD1 (5 bases). The V gene's germline CDR1 is SNHLY and CDR2 FYNNEI. The V end was cut by 3 bases, the J end by 4 bases, with 13 bases between. This CDR3 is built from 15 residues. Here the CDR3 reads CASSEAGFDNQPQHF. The CDR3 nucleotides are TGTGCCAGCAGTGAGGCAGGGTTCGATAATCAGCCCCAGCATTTT.

The chain recombines TRBV6-5 with TRBJ2-7; tentatively, D is TRBD1 (6 bases). Germline CDR1 is MNHEY and CDR2 is SVGAGI. The CDR3 contains 14 residues. Trimming removed 7 bases from V and 7 bases from J, with 20 bases in between. The CDR3 loop reads CASTPGTPSGEQYF. CDR3 sequence (DNA): TGTGCCAGCACCCCCGGGACACCTTCGGGGGAGCAGTACTTC.

J is TRBJ2-3 and V is TRBV28; D ambiguous. V shed 4 bases and J shed 2 bases, with 13 bases lying between them. The CDR3 loop spans 15 amino acids. From germline, CDR1 is MDHEN and CDR2 SYDVKM. The CDR3 bases are TGTGCCAGCAGTTCTCCATCCGTAATCACAGATACGCAGTATTTT. Its translation: CASSSPSVITDTQYF.

The chain is built from TRBV16 and TRBJ1-5; TRBD1 matches 8 bases. This CDR3 contains 17 residues. Looked up from germline, CDR1 is KGHSY and CDR2 is FQNENV. V shed 10 bases and J 0 bases; nucleotides not matched to a gene: 14. The CDR3 region has the DNA TGTGCCAACCGACAGGGGCCTCCTTCTTATAGCAATCAGCCCCAGCATTTT. This gives the protein CANRQGPPSYSNQPQHF.

This clone was seen a single time. The rearrangement links TRBV12-3 or TRBV12-4 to TRBJ1-2; unclear D gene. The germline V and J ends were trimmed by 5 bases and 3 bases, with 7 bases remaining between them. This CDR3 is built from 12 residues. CDR3: CASSAVHYGYTF. In DNA, the CDR3 is TGTGCCAGCAGTGCCGTCCACTATGGCTACACCTTC.

V and J are TRBV19 and TRBJ1-4, with 8 bases fitting TRBD1. The CDR3 contains 14 residues. V lost 5 bases to trimming and J lost 8 bases; unmatched junction nucleotides: 7. Germline values: CDR1 LNHDA, CDR2 SQIVND (reference sequence). The CDR3 here is CASSPGTGGEKLFF. CDR3 sequence (DNA): TGTGCCAGTAGTCCCGGGACAGGTGGCGAAAAACTGTTTTTT.

This clone was picked up a small number of times. The CDR3 DNA follows: TGTGCCAGCAGCAATAACGCTCCTAACTATGGCTACACCTTC. This translates into CASSNNAPNYGYTF. The rearrangement uses TRBV5-6 and TRBJ1-2; D gene uncertain. The germline V gene encodes CDR1 SGHDT and CDR2 YYEEEE. This CDR3 comprises 14 residues. V was cut by 4 bases and J by 0 bases, with 10 bases left in between. The variable domain in full, with the rest retrieved from reference TRBV5-6 and TRBJ1-2, is DAGVTQSPTHLIKTRGQQVTLRCSPKSGHDTVSWYQQALGQGPQFIFQYYEEEERQRGNFPDRFSGHQFPNYSSELNVNALLLGDSALYLCASSNNAPNYGYTFGSGTRLTVV.

This clone has more than one count but fewer than ten. CDR3 in DNA: TGCGCCAGCAGCTTGCGGGGGGGCTCCTACAATGAGCAGTTCTTC. Translated: CASSLRGGSYNEQFF. The chain employs TRBV5-1 and TRBJ2-1; 8 nucleotides align to TRBD2. The V gene's germline CDR1 is SGHRS and CDR2 YFSETQ. V lost 1 base, J lost 0 bases, and 0 bases stayed unmatched. CDR3 length: 15 residues.

The chain recombines TRBV27 with TRBJ1-2; D is ambiguous. Germline assignment: CDR1 MNHEY and CDR2 SMNVEV (reference sequence). V lost 2 bases, J lost 8 bases, and 15 bases lay in between. The CDR3 has 14 amino acids. The CDR3 nucleotides are TGTGCCAGCAGTTTAAATTCGGCCCCGGGCGGCTACACCTTC. This sequence encodes CASSLNSAPGGYTF.

DNA for the CDR3: TGTGCCAGCAGTTCTACAGGGGTTGGCGAGCAGTACTTC. Protein product: CASSSTGVGEQYF. This chain joins TRBV6-6 and TRBJ2-7; 7 nucleotides match TRBD1. Germline CDR1 reads MNHNY; CDR2 reads SVGAGI (reference sequence). The CDR3 length is 13 residues. V was clipped by 4 bases and J by 6 bases; unmatched bases: 6.

This chain connects TRBV7-2 to TRBJ1-1, with D possibly TRBD1 on 5 matching bases. This CDR3 has 13 amino acids. In germline, CDR1 is SGHTA, CDR2 FQGNSA. The V gene lost 4 bases and the J gene lost 1 base, with 7 bases spanning the gap. The CDR3 DNA follows: TGTGCCAGCAGCTCAGGACAGAACACTGAAGCTTTCTTT. It encodes CASSSGQNTEAFF.

The chain carries TRBV11-3 and TRBJ2-7, with TRBD1 matching 9 bases. The CDR3 runs to 15 residues. CDR1 is SGHNT and CDR2 is YENEEA in the germline V gene. After removal of 5 bases from V and 0 bases from J, the junction contained 5 bases not matched to a gene. In DNA form, the CDR3 reads TGTGCCAGCAGCCAAGGGACAGGGCACTCCTACGAGCAGTACTTC. Amino acid sequence: CASSQGTGHSYEQYF.

This chain uses TRBV7-2 with TRBJ1-2; 11 nucleotides agree with TRBD1. J was trimmed by 8 bases and V by 4 bases; bases with no gene match: 12. This CDR3 contains 16 residues. Looked up from germline, CDR1 is SGHTA and CDR2 is FQGNSA. The CDR3 region is CASSSRRTGGMRGYTF. The DNA for the CDR3 is TGTGCCAGCAGCTCGCGGAGGACAGGGGGCATGCGGGGCTACACCTTC.

The chain is built from TRBV19 and TRBJ2-2; no reliable D call. The V and J ends lost 3 bases and 6 bases respectively, with 8 bases between them. This CDR3 spans 13 amino acids. Germline V gives CDR1 LNHDA, CDR2 SQIVND (reference sequence). The CDR3 sequence: CASSIKGSGELFF. CDR3 bases: TGTGCCAGTAGTATCAAAGGGTCCGGGGAGCTGTTTTTT.

CDR3 sequence (DNA): TGTGCCAGCTCTCGTACGGGGGTCGATAGTAATTCACCCCTCCACTTT. Residues: CASSRTGVDSNSPLHF. The chain has TRBV18 and TRBJ1-6; possibly TRBD1 for D (5 bases). Germline V lookup: CDR1 KGHSH, CDR2 LQKENI. With 6 bases removed from V and 6 bases from J, the gap between germline ends came to 18 bases. This CDR3 is built from 16 residues.

This chain connects TRBV20-1 to TRBJ1-3; D may be TRBD1 (6 bases). CDR1 is DFQATT and CDR2 is SNEGSKA in the germline V gene (reference sequence). V was shortened by 6 bases and J by 4 bases, with 16 bases between the two germline ends. CDR3 size: 14 residues. The CDR3 loop is CSASRGARGNTIYF. The DNA of the CDR3 is TGCAGTGCAAGTCGGGGGGCGCGGGGAAACACCATATATTTT.

The chain's CDR3 is CASSQDGASGYTF. CDR3 coding DNA: TGCGCCAGCAGCCAAGATGGGGCTAGTGGCTACACCTTC. This chain links TRBV4-3 with TRBJ1-2, with a weak D call TRBD1 (5 bases). CDR3 size: 13 residues. The germline CDR1 and CDR2 sequences are LGHNA and YSLEER. The V end lost 0 bases, the J end lost 7 bases, and 9 bases lay between the germline ends.

V gene TRBV2 combines with J gene TRBJ1-4, with a possible D match to TRBD1 (5 bases). The CDR3 runs to 11 residues. Trimming shortened V by 4 bases and J by 13 bases, and 10 bases separated the two germline ends. Looked up from germline, CDR1 is SNHLY and CDR2 is FYNNEI. DNA for the CDR3: TGTGCCAGCAGTGTTCGGGACTTACTGTTTTTT. Translation gives CASSVRDLLFF. The whole variable domain, filled in from reference TRBV2 and TRBJ1-4, reads EPEVTQTPSHQVTQMGQEVILRCVPISNHLYFYWYRQILGQKVEFLVSFYNNEISEKSEIFDDQFSVERPDGSNFTLKIRSTKLEDSAMYFCASSVRDLLFFGSGTQLSVL.

This chain links TRBV6-2 or TRBV6-3 with TRBJ2-2; D remains ambiguous. Germline assignment: CDR1 MNHEY and CDR2 SVGEGT. This CDR3 region has 15 residues. With 1 base removed from V and 8 bases from J, the gap between germline ends came to 14 bases. The DNA for the CDR3 is TGTGCCAGCAGTTACTACACGCCTGGATTAGGGGAGCTGTTTTTT. It yields the protein CASSYYTPGLGELFF.

The chain recombines TRBV11-2 with TRBJ1-1; D uncertain. CDR3 length: 13 amino acids. Germline CDR1 SGHAT, CDR2 FQNNGV. V was trimmed by 3 bases and J by 0 bases, leaving 5 bases between them. The CDR3 region has the DNA TGTGCCAGCAGCTTGGAAATGAACACTGAAGCTTTCTTT. This translates into CASSLEMNTEAFF.

V gene TRBV7-8 combines with J gene TRBJ2-7; no reliable D call. Germline V gene data show CDR1 as SGHVS and CDR2 as FQNEAQ. Trimming removed 1 base at V and 2 bases at J, with 9 bases between. This CDR3 is 14 amino acids long. CDR3: CASSLELATYEQYF. CDR3 in DNA: TGTGCCAGCAGCTTAGAGTTGGCAACCTACGAGCAGTACTTC.

V and J are TRBV9 and TRBJ2-3; 13 nucleotides align to TRBD2. Looked up from germline, CDR1 is SGDLS and CDR2 is YYNGEE. This CDR3 is 18 amino acids long. Trimming cost V 0 bases and J 1 base; bases outside gene matches: 5. CDR3 amino acids: CASSVDRTSGGGTDTQYF. CDR3 DNA sequence: TGTGCCAGCAGCGTAGATCGGACTAGCGGGGGAGGCACAGATACGCAGTATTTT.

CDR3 in amino acids: CASSFGGGDTEAFF. Here the CDR3 DNA reads TGTGCCAGTAGTTTCGGCGGGGGCGATACTGAAGCTTTCTTT. This chain uses TRBV19 with TRBJ1-1, with TRBD1 as a possible D gene (6 bases). This CDR3 has 14 residues. The V and J ends lost 5 bases and 5 bases respectively, with 15 bases between them. The germline gives CDR1 LNHDA, CDR2 SQIVND (reference sequence). Full variable domain (outside the CDR3, taken from reference TRBV19 and TRBJ1-1): DGGITQSPKYLFRKEGQNVTLSCEQNLNHDAMYWYRQDPGQGLRLIYYSQIVNDFQKGDIAEGYSVSREKKESFPLTVTSAQKNPTAFYLCASSFGGGDTEAFFGQGTRLTVV.

The rearrangement joins TRBV10-3 to TRBJ2-1, with TRBD1 matching 7 bases. The CDR3 runs to 13 residues. Per the germline V gene, CDR1 is ENHRY and CDR2 is SYGVKD. J gave up 0 bases and V 9 bases, and 2 bases lay outside the gene matches. The CDR3 reads CAIQGVSYNEQFF. CDR3 DNA: TGTGCCATTCAGGGGGTCTCCTACAATGAGCAGTTCTTC.

The chain employs TRBV5-1 and TRBJ2-7; D remains ambiguous. This CDR3 contains 13 residues. V was shortened by 1 base and J by 0 bases, with 5 bases between the two germline ends. Germline values: CDR1 SGHRS, CDR2 YFSETQ. CDR3 in DNA: TGCGCCAGCAGCTTGACGGGCTCCTACGAGCAGTACTTC. Residues: CASSLTGSYEQYF. Full variable domain (missing parts from reference TRBV5-1 and TRBJ2-7): KAGVTQTPRYLIKTRGQQVTLSCSPISGHRSVSWYQQTPGQGLQFLFEYFSETQRNKGNFPGRFSGRQFSNSRSEMNVSTLELGDSALYLCASSLTGSYEQYFGPGTRLTVT.

The chain has TRBV9 and TRBJ1-1; maybe TRBD1 (6 bases). This CDR3 is built from 15 residues. V lost 0 bases and J lost 8, with 17 bases in between. CDR1 and CDR2 from the germline V gene are SGDLS and YYNGEE. The chain's CDR3 is CASSVATGRGGEAFF. DNA for the CDR3: TGTGCCAGCAGCGTAGCTACCGGGAGGGGGGGAGAAGCTTTCTTT.